This T cell receptor beta chain was profiled in a study of blood T cells in healthy people across ages. The second PCR ran about 6 to 11 cycles with a sample-barcoded 5' primer and J-beta primers. The template-switch adaptor, which had 12 random nucleotides, put a tag on each cDNA molecule. TCRdb reprocessed the 5' RACE reads via MiXCR and lists one record per CDR3 protein. This table holds 1,500,000 or so distinct CDR3 sequences, around 59% found once. Germline assignment: CDR1 SGHTA and CDR2 FQGNSA. The CDR3 is 13 residues long. V lost 5 bases and J lost 6; bases outside the gene matches: 6. The chain carries TRBV7-2 and TRBJ1-1, with TRBD1 matching 7 bases. The source is a man aged 18 to 30 in good health. What was sequenced was blood. The CDR3 nucleotides are TGTGCCAGCAGCCGGACAGGAGGTTCTGAAGCTTTCTTT. It is translated as CASSRTGGSEAFF.